The 24 T cell receptor beta chains presented below share a single source sample, sequenced in a study of T-cell reconstitution after alpha-beta-depleted transplantation in children. TCRbeta library construction was performed incorporating unique molecular identifiers. TCRdb re-analysed the PCR reads in MiXCR, keeping a single row per CDR3 protein. In the table there are about 290,000 distinct CDR3 sequences, around 7.1% of which are singletons. No cognate antigen is known for these TCRs. Points from the study as a whole: Diversity and T-cell counts at one year after transplant derived mostly from new T cells.

Sequenced here: peripheral blood, sampled 360 days after TCRalphabeta/CD19-depleted stem cell transplant. The receptors were sampled from a female patient between 2 and 15 years old who had a stem cell transplant for Fanconi anemia, so the T cells may come from the graft donor.

At least ten counts were recorded for this clonotype. The rearrangement uses TRBV7-9 and TRBJ1-5, with a weak D call TRBD1 (5 bases). This CDR3 has 13 residues. Germline V lookup: CDR1 SEHNR, CDR2 FQNEAQ (reference sequence). V lost 1 base to trimming and J lost 7 bases, with 8 bases between them. CDR3 region: CASSLGGRQPQHF. As DNA, the CDR3 is TGTGCCAGCAGCTTAGGGGGACGGCAGCCCCAGCATTTT.

With respect to this clonotype: The conserved phenylalanine or tryptophan is not found at the CDR3 terminus, so this likely reflects a read error. The rearrangement links TRBV6-1 to TRBJ2-2, with TRBD1 matching 8 bases. The CDR3 has 14 amino acids. With V trimmed by 6 bases and J by 4 bases, 4 bases remained unmatched. Germline CDR1 reads MNHNS; CDR2 reads SASEGT. The CDR3 spells CASRLDRGTGELFY. The CDR3 DNA reads as TGTGCCAGCAGGCTAGACAGGGGCACCGGGGAGCTGTTTTAT.

Ten or more counts support this clonotype. The V call is TRBV6-4, the J call TRBJ2-1, with D perhaps matching TRBD2 (7 bases). This CDR3 is 18 amino acids long. Trimming shortened V by 7 bases and J by 9 bases, and 31 bases separated the two germline ends. CDR1 is MRHNA, CDR2 SNTAGT, per germline. The CDR3 protein is CASIRPGGGTPPGFEQFF. The CDR3 nucleotides read TGTGCCAGCATTCGCCCGGGGGGCGGTACCCCCCCAGGATTTGAGCAGTTCTTC.

The rearrangement uses TRBV14 and TRBJ1-1; D not certain. Germline V gene data show CDR1 as SGHDN and CDR2 as FVKESK. The CDR3 has 14 amino acids. Trimming took 0 bases from V and 2 from J, leaving 7 bases between them. The CDR3: CASSQDWPNTEAFF. CDR3 nucleotide sequence: TGTGCCAGCAGCCAAGATTGGCCTAACACTGAAGCTTTCTTT.

The sample holds many counts of this clonotype. DNA of the CDR3: TGTGCCAGCAGCCTAGGGACAGGCAATCAGCCCCAGCATTTT. This gives the protein CASSLGTGNQPQHF. The chain has TRBV3-1 and TRBJ1-5, with 7 bases aligning to TRBD1. This CDR3 is 14 amino acids long. Germline CDR1 is LGHDT and CDR2 is YNNKEL (reference sequence). V lost 4 bases and J lost 2; bases outside the gene matches: 2.

This clonotype was detected only a few times. This chain joins TRBV20-1 and TRBJ2-1; the D is unclear. V was shortened by 0 bases and J by 10 bases, with 19 bases between the two germline ends. The CDR3 has 15 residues. Germline CDR1 reads DFQATT; CDR2 reads SNEGSKA (reference sequence). Written as DNA, the CDR3 is TGCAGTGCTAGAGATCACGCAAAACCAGAAATCGAGCAGTTCTTC. Translating it yields CSARDHAKPEIEQFF.

In its sample, this clonotype was seen many times. The gene calls are TRBV5-1 and TRBJ2-5; D is ambiguous. V lost 1 base and J lost 3, with 7 bases in between. CDR1 is SGHRS and CDR2 is YFSETQ in the germline V gene. This CDR3 is built from 13 residues. The DNA of the CDR3 is TGCGCCAGCAGCTTGATTTCCGAAGAGACCCAGTACTTC. This encodes CASSLISEETQYF.

This clonotype was observed at least ten times. The CDR3 bases are TGTGCCACCAAGGACCGGCGGAGCACTGAAGCTTTCTTT. Residues: CATKDRRSTEAFF. This rearrangement joins TRBV10-3 to TRBJ1-1; D unresolved. CDR1 and CDR2 from the germline V gene are ENHRY and SYGVKD. V shed 10 bases and J shed 4 bases, with 16 bases lying between them. CDR3 length: 13 amino acids.

This clonotype was found a few times. CDR3 sequence (DNA): TGTGCCAGCAGCCAAGCTCCAGATACGCAGTATTTT. It codes for CASSQAPDTQYF. The chain combines TRBV14 with TRBJ2-3; D remains unclear. The V gene's germline CDR1 is SGHDN and CDR2 FVKESK. V was shortened by 1 base and J by 4 bases, with 3 bases between the two germline ends. This CDR3 is built from 12 residues.

This clonotype came up many times. The chain links TRBV4-2 to TRBJ2-1; D not certain. The CDR3 has 16 amino acids. In germline, CDR1 is LGHNA, CDR2 YNFKEQ. The ends were cut back, 0 bases at V and 0 bases at J, with 9 bases in the middle. The chain's CDR3 is CASSQEDVRSYNEQFF. CDR3 in DNA: TGTGCCAGCAGCCAAGAAGACGTTCGCTCCTACAATGAGCAGTTCTTC.

This clonotype was counted ten times or more. The rearrangement uses TRBV20-1 and TRBJ2-1; no reliable D call. This CDR3 spans 14 amino acids. Between the trimmed V and J ends, which lost 6 bases and 9 bases, there was a span of 21 bases. CDR1 is DFQATT and CDR2 is SNEGSKA in the germline V gene (reference sequence). The CDR3 sequence is CSATGRWAFSEQFF. In nucleotides, the CDR3 is TGCAGTGCCACCGGAAGGTGGGCCTTCAGTGAGCAGTTCTTC.

This clonotype has only a few counts. The gene calls are TRBV11-2 and TRBJ2-1; a possible D gene is TRBD2 (5 bases). The CDR3 has 14 residues. Trimming removed 4 bases from V and 9 bases from J, with 16 bases in between. Per the germline V gene, CDR1 is SGHAT and CDR2 is FQNNGV. The CDR3 reads CASSSLTRAPEQFF. In nucleotides, the CDR3 is TGTGCCAGCAGCTCCCTAACTAGGGCCCCTGAGCAGTTCTTC. The full variable domain, completed using reference TRBV11-2 and TRBJ2-1, is EAGVAQSPRYKIIEKRQSVAFWCNPISGHATLYWYQQILGQGPKLLIQFQNNGVVDDSQLPKDRFSAERLKGVDSTLKIQPAKLEDSAVYLCASSSLTRAPEQFFGPGTRLTVL.

Only a few counts were recorded for this clonotype. J is TRBJ1-2 and V is TRBV30; no firm D call. CDR1 is GTSNPN and CDR2 is SVGIG in the germline V gene (reference sequence). Trimming took off 0 bases at V and 0 bases at J, with 2 bases between the two ends. This CDR3 comprises 12 residues. The CDR3 spells CAWSVSNYGYTF. DNA of the CDR3: TGTGCCTGGAGTGTCTCTAACTATGGCTACACCTTC.

This clonotype was picked up many times. The CDR3 sequence is CASNFRDTRRAEQYF. In nucleotides, the CDR3 is TGTGCCAGCAATTTTCGGGACACGAGACGAGCCGAGCAGTACTTC. The chain links TRBV2 to TRBJ2-7; D may be TRBD1 (6 bases). Trimming cost V 7 bases and J 6 bases, with 22 bases left between them. Germline V gene data show CDR1 as SNHLY and CDR2 as FYNNEI. The CDR3 sequence is 15 residues long.

This clonotype was found many times. The rearrangement uses TRBV25-1 and TRBJ2-7; TRBD2 aligns across 16 bases. After removal of 2 bases from V and 4 bases from J, the junction contained 2 bases not matched to a gene. This CDR3 spans 16 amino acids. Per the germline V gene, CDR1 is MGHDK and CDR2 is SYGVNS. The CDR3 protein is CASSEGTSGRGYEQYF. CDR3 coding DNA: TGTGCCAGCAGTGAAGGGACTAGCGGGAGGGGATACGAGCAGTACTTC.

This clonotype was observed a few times. CDR3 nucleotides: TGTGCCAGCAGTGAAATCCGCGTAGCCGGAGTCGGGGAGCTGTTTTTT. Its protein product is CASSEIRVAGVGELFF. V is TRBV2 and J is TRBJ2-2; D gene uncertain. CDR1 and CDR2 (germline): SNHLY, FYNNEI. Trimming cost V 2 bases and J 7 bases, with 17 bases left between them. CDR3 size: 16 residues.

In its sample, this clonotype was seen many times. The V and J genes are TRBV5-1 and TRBJ2-5; 7 bases are a match to TRBD1. The length of the CDR3 is 13 residues. V lost 2 bases, J lost 4 bases, and 2 bases stayed unmatched. Germline V gives CDR1 SGHRS, CDR2 YFSETQ. The CDR3 DNA follows: TGCGCCAGCAGCTTCCGACAGGGAGAGACCCAGTACTTC. It is translated as CASSFRQGETQYF. Complete variable domain (other parts from reference TRBV5-1 and TRBJ2-5): KAGVTQTPRYLIKTRGQQVTLSCSPISGHRSVSWYQQTPGQGLQFLFEYFSETQRNKGNFPGRFSGRQFSNSRSEMNVSTLELGDSALYLCASSFRQGETQYFGPGTRLLVL.

This clonotype turned up a few times. The V call is TRBV6-2 or TRBV6-3, the J call TRBJ2-7; 10 bases are shared with TRBD2. The CDR3 is 15 amino acids. The germline gives CDR1 MNHEY, CDR2 SVGEGT. Trimming removed 5 bases from V and 3 bases from J; junction bases left unmatched: 7. DNA for the CDR3: TGTGCCAGCAGTCGAGGACTAGCGGAGAACTACGAGCAGTACGTC. Amino acids: CASSRGLAENYEQYV.

The chain uses TRBV20-1 and TRBJ1-1; 9 bases match TRBD1. V dropped 3 bases and J dropped 1; count of bases not matched to a gene: 3. The CDR3 length is 14 residues. Germline V gene sequence: CDR1 DFQATT, CDR2 SNEGSKA (reference sequence). The CDR3 reads CSASPTGGNTEAFF. The DNA of the CDR3 is TGCAGTGCTAGCCCGACAGGGGGGAACACTGAAGCTTTCTTT.

This clonotype was counted at least ten times. The V gene is TRBV6-5, the J gene TRBJ2-2; weak D call: TRBD2 (6 bases). V lost 2 bases and J lost 1, with 11 bases in between. The CDR3 is 16 amino acids. Germline CDR1 reads MNHEY; CDR2 reads SVGAGI. The CDR3 nucleotides read TGTGCCAGCAGTTACCCAAATAGCGGGAACACCGGGGAGCTGTTTTTT. It translates to CASSYPNSGNTGELFF.

The V and J genes are TRBV7-9 and TRBJ2-4; weak D call: TRBD2 (5 bases). Germline CDR1 reads SEHNR; CDR2 reads FQNEAQ (reference sequence). The ends were cut back, 5 bases at V and 0 bases at J, with 14 bases in the middle. The CDR3 totals 16 residues. The CDR3 region has the DNA TGTGCCAGCAGCCCTCAACTAGACCTAGCCAAAAACATTCAGTACTTC. Its protein product is CASSPQLDLAKNIQYF.

The table lists this clonotype with many counts. The chain couples TRBV5-1 to TRBJ2-1; D unresolved. Trimming left V 4 bases short and J 6 bases short, with 23 bases between. The CDR3 length is 17 residues. The germline V gene has CDR1 SGHRS and CDR2 YFSETQ. The CDR3 protein is CASSPEIRFLSSNEQFF. CDR3 nucleotides: TGCGCCAGCAGCCCCGAAATACGCTTCTTATCGTCCAATGAGCAGTTCTTC.

This clonotype has at least ten counts. The CDR3 reads CASSQDLRGSSYNEQFF. CDR3 nucleotides: TGCGCCAGCAGCCAAGATTTGCGGGGGAGCTCCTACAATGAGCAGTTCTTC. The chain has TRBV4-3 and TRBJ2-1; TRBD2 matches 7 bases. From germline, CDR1 is LGHNA and CDR2 YSLEER. This CDR3 comprises 17 residues. V lost 0 bases to trimming and J lost 0 bases; unmatched junction nucleotides: 5.

This clonotype occurred a few times. The chain has TRBV7-3 and TRBJ1-2, with TRBD1 as a possible D gene (6 bases). In germline, CDR1 is SGHTA, CDR2 FQGTGA. The V gene lost 6 bases and the J gene lost 3 bases, with 17 bases spanning the gap. The CDR3 runs 15 residues. CDR3 nucleotide sequence: TGTGCCAGCAGGCAATACAGGGTAGAGGACTATGGCTACACCTTC. It is translated as CASRQYRVEDYGYTF.